The 7 T cell receptor beta chains listed next were all sequenced from one sample in a study of blood T cell repertoires in COVID-19. Libraries were prepared by immunoSEQ multiplex PCR; TCRdb keeps only in-frame clonotypes and omits some of them. The sample carries 150,000 to 200,000 clones, around 84% recorded once. Sample: peripheral blood. Receptor source: a man aged 35-49 years with active or convalescent COVID-19.

This rearrangement joins TRBV3-1 (or the pseudogene TRBV3-2) to TRBJ2-3, with TRBD2 matching 7 bases. CDR3 length: 16 amino acids. V was clipped by 1 base and J by 1 base; unmatched bases: 5. Germline CDR1 LGHDT, CDR2 YNNKEL (reference sequence). CDR3 protein: CASSQGRGVGTDTQYF. The CDR3 nucleotides are TGTGCCAGCAGCCAAGGTCGGGGGGTAGGCACAGATACGCAGTATTTT.

CDR3 protein: CASSLFRDIRTGELFF. CDR3 bases: TGTGCCAGCAGCCTCTTCCGGGACATCCGCACCGGGGAGCTGTTTTTT. The genes are TRBV28 and TRBJ2-2, with D maybe TRBD1 (6 bases). Germline V gene data show CDR1 as MDHEN and CDR2 as SYDVKM. The V end lost 6 bases, the J end lost 4 bases, and 18 bases lay between the germline ends. The CDR3 runs to 16 residues.

The chain recombines TRBV6-6 with TRBJ2-3; perhaps TRBD1 as D (5 bases). The CDR3 has 15 residues. Germline V CDR1 and CDR2: MNHNY, SVGAGI (reference sequence). Trimming cost V 0 bases and J 3 bases, with 10 bases left between them. CDR3 sequence: CASSYSPGWTDTQYF. As DNA, the CDR3 is TGTGCCAGCAGTTACTCTCCAGGGTGGACAGATACGCAGTATTTT.

A single count supports this clone. The chain combines TRBV19 with TRBJ1-5; 7 bases match TRBD1. The CDR3 contains 14 residues. V lost 5 bases, J lost 0 bases, and 1 base stayed unmatched. Germline V gene lookup returns CDR1 LNHDA and CDR2 SQIVND (reference sequence). This CDR3 reads CASSGTVSNQPQHF. In nucleotides, the CDR3 is TGTGCCAGTAGTGGGACAGTTAGCAATCAGCCCCAGCATTTT. Using reference TRBV19 and TRBJ1-5 for the parts outside the CDR3, the full variable domain is DGGITQSPKYLFRKEGQNVTLSCEQNLNHDAMYWYRQDPGQGLRLIYYSQIVNDFQKGDIAEGYSVSREKKESFPLTVTSAQKNPTAFYLCASSGTVSNQPQHFGDGTRLSIL.

A few counts support this clone. V gene TRBV4-1 combines with J gene TRBJ2-5; 7 nucleotides agree with TRBD2. The CDR3 runs 14 residues. The V gene end was trimmed by 4 bases and the J gene end by 5 bases; junction bases not matched to a gene: 7. The germline CDR1 and CDR2 sequences are MGHRA and YSYEKL. CDR3 residues: CASSLAGARETQYF. The CDR3 nucleotides read TGCGCCAGCAGCCTTGCGGGAGCTCGCGAGACCCAGTACTTC.

The chain is built from TRBV10-2 and TRBJ1-6; D gene uncertain. CDR1 and CDR2 (germline): WSHSY, SAAADI. The CDR3 consists of 12 residues. Trimming removed 3 bases at V and 11 bases at J, with 8 bases between. The CDR3 region has the DNA TGCGCCAGCAGTGATTTGAGGGCACCCCTCCACTTT. Translation gives CASSDLRAPLHF.

V is TRBV6-4 and J is TRBJ1-6; 9 nucleotides agree with TRBD1. This CDR3 spans 14 amino acids. CDR1 is MRHNA and CDR2 is SNTAGT in the germline V gene. V trimming: 10 bases; J trimming: 7 bases; junction bases outside the gene matches: 8. This chain's CDR3 is CANTRQGGNSPLHF. CDR3 coding DNA: TGTGCCAATACCCGACAGGGGGGCAATTCACCCCTCCACTTT.